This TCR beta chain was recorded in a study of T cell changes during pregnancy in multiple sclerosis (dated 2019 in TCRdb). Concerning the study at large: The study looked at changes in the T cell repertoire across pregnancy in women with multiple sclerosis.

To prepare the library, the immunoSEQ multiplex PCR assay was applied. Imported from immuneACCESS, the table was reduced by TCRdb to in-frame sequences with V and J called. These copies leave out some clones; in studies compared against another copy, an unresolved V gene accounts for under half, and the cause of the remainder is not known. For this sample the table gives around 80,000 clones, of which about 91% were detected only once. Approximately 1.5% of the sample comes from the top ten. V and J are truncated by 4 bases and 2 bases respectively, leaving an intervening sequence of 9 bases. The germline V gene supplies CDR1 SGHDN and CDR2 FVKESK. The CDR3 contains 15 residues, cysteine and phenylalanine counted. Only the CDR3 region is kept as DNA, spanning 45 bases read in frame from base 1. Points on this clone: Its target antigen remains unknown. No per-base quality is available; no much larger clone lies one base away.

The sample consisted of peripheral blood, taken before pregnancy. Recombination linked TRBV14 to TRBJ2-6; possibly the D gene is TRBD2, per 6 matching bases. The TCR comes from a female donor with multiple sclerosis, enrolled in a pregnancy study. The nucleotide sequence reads TGTGCCAGCAGCCCCTCGGGGGCTGGGGCCAACGTCCTGACTTTC. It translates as CASSPSGAGANVLTF.